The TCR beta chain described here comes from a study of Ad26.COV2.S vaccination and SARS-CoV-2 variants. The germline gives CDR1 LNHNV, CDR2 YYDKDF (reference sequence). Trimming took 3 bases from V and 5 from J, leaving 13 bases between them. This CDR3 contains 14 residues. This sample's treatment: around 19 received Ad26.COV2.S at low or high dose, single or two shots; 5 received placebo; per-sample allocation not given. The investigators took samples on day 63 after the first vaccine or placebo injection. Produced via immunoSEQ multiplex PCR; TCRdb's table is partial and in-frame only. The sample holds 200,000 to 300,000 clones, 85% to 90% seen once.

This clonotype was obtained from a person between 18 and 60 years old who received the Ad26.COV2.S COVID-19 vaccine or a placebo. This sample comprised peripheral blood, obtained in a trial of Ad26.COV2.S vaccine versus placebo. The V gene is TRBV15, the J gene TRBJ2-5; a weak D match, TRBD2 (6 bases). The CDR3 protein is CATSSPAGLETQYF. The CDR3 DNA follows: TGTGCCACCAGCAGTCCCGCGGGGCTGGAGACCCAGTACTTC.